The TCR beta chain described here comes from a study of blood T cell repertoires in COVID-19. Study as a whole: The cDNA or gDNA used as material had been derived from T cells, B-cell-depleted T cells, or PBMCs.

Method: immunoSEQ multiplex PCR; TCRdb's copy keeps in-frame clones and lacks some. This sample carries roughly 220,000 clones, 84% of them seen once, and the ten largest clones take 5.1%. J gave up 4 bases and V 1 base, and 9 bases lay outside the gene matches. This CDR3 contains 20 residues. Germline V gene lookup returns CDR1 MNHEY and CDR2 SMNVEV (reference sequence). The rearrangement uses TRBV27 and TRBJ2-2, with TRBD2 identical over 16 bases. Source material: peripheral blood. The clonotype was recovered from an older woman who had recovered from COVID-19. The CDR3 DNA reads TGTGCCAGCAGTTTATTCTCCGGGACTAGCGGGGGGGGATTCACCGGGGAGCTGTTTTTT. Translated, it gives CASSLFSGTSGGGFTGELFF.